This passage covers 26 T cell receptor beta chains from one sample sequenced in a study of immune evolution from preneoplasia to lung adenocarcinoma. Clones were sequenced by immunoSEQ multiplex PCR, and TCRdb holds only the in-frame ones, with some missing. Among 27,000 or so clones listed, roughly 70% were seen once. The material sequenced was FFPE invasive lung adenocarcinoma tissue. These receptors all stem from a person between 55 and 69 years old with invasive lung adenocarcinoma. Some clones in this sample may be carry-over from other donors' samples.

The genes are TRBV11-3 and TRBJ2-7, with 8 bases lining up with TRBD1. Trimming removed 5 bases from V and 3 bases from J; junction bases left unmatched: 3. The V gene's germline CDR1 is SGHNT and CDR2 YENEEA. CDR3 length: 13 residues. The CDR3 bases are TGTGCCAGCAGCAAGGGACAGGTCTACGAGCAGTACTTC. It translates to CASSKGQVYEQYF.

This clone was detected once. J is TRBJ2-5 and V is TRBV18; D tentatively fits TRBD1 or TRBD2 (5 bases each). The CDR3 consists of 15 residues. Germline values: CDR1 KGHSH, CDR2 LQKENI. V lost 4 bases and J 5 bases, leaving 17 bases between the germline ends. The CDR3 DNA reads TGTGCCAGCTCACAACCGGGACGAGCTGCGGAGACCCAGTACTTC. Its protein is CASSQPGRAAETQYF.

V and J are TRBV6-1 and TRBJ2-3; no clear D gene. The germline V gene has CDR1 MNHNS and CDR2 SASEGT. CDR3 length: 13 amino acids. V was trimmed by 8 bases and J by 1 base, leaving 10 bases between them. This CDR3 reads CASSTERTDTQYF. The CDR3 DNA is TGTGCCAGCTCAACCGAGCGCACAGATACGCAGTATTTT.

The rearrangement joins TRBV21-1 to TRBJ2-3; the DNA was not compared with TRBD2, the D call given in the table. TRBV21-1 represents a pseudogene. CDR3 size: 23 residues. CDR3: CASSRPTFDRREGVAGFPDTQYF. Here the CDR3 DNA reads TGTGCCAGCAGCCGACCAACCTTTGACAGGAGGGAAGGGGTAGCGGGATTCCCAGATACGCAGTATTTT.

In regard to this clone: Sequence at one end of the junction differs from germline and may be a read error. Distinct nucleotide sequences in the sample also encode this CDR3. The gene calls are TRBV7-6 and TRBJ2-5; no reliable D call. Germline values: CDR1 SGHVS, CDR2 FNYEAQ. The CDR3 extends over 12 amino acids. The CDR3, as DNA: TGTGCCAGTAGCTTAGTTTTCGAGACCCAGTACTTC. Amino acids: CASSLVFETQYF. The whole variable domain, filled in from reference TRBV7-6 and TRBJ2-5, reads GAGVSQSPRYKVTKRGQDVALRCDPISGHVSLYWYRQALGQGPEFLTYFNYEAQQDKSGLPNDRFSAERPEGSISTLTIQRTEQRDSAMYRCASSLVFETQYFGPGTRLLVL.

The V call is TRBV5-6, the J call TRBJ1-5; tentatively, D is TRBD1 (6 bases). The germline V gene has CDR1 SGHDT and CDR2 YYEEEE. The length of the CDR3 is 14 residues. V lost 0 bases and J lost 4, with 8 bases in between. CDR3 coding DNA: TGTGCCAGCAGCTTGGGGACAGTTAATCAGCCCCAGCATTTT. Protein: CASSLGTVNQPQHF.

The sample holds a few counts of this clone. The chain carries TRBV5-1 and TRBJ1-2; TRBD1 agrees at 9 bases. The V gene's germline CDR1 is SGHRS and CDR2 YFSETQ. V shed 4 bases, J shed 8 bases, and the junction held 9 bases outside the gene matches. CDR3 length equals 14 residues. CDR3 nucleotides: TGCGCCAGCAGCCCCTCGCCGGACAGGGGAGGCTACACCTTC. Its protein is CASSPSPDRGGYTF.

This chain links TRBV4-2 with TRBJ1-3; no clear D gene. Germline CDR1 LGHNA, CDR2 YNFKEQ. The CDR3 is 16 residues long. The germline V and J ends were trimmed by 4 bases and 0 bases, with 13 bases remaining between them. CDR3 coding DNA: TGTGCCAGCAGCCGTAACCTAAGGGACTCTGGAAACACCATATATTTT. This gives the protein CASSRNLRDSGNTIYF.

This rearrangement joins TRBV9 to TRBJ2-7; 7 bases align to TRBD1. V dropped 0 bases and J dropped 5; count of bases not matched to a gene: 11. CDR1 is SGDLS and CDR2 is YYNGEE in the germline V gene. This CDR3 contains 16 residues. DNA of the CDR3: TGTGCCAGCAGCGTAGGAGGGACAGCCCTTAGGGACGAGCAGTACTTC. Its protein product is CASSVGGTALRDEQYF.

V and J are TRBV15 and TRBJ2-1; TRBD1 matches 9 bases. Germline V gene lookup returns CDR1 LNHNV and CDR2 YYDKDF (reference sequence). The CDR3 is made up of 15 amino acids. After removal of 1 base from V and 3 bases from J, the junction contained 1 base not matched to a gene. The CDR3 bases are TGTGCCACCAGCAGAGGGGACAGGGACTACAATGAGCAGTTCTTC. Its protein product is CATSRGDRDYNEQFF.

This clone has just a few counts. This chain connects TRBV20-1 to TRBJ2-1; no firm D call. Germline-derived CDR1 and CDR2 are DFQATT and SNEGSKA (reference sequence). The V gene lost 2 bases and the J gene lost 9 bases, with 5 bases spanning the gap. The CDR3 loop spans 10 amino acids. The CDR3 nucleotides are TGCAGTGCTAGAAACAGTGAGCAGTTCTTC. It specifies CSARNSEQFF.

The chain recombines TRBV10-3 with TRBJ2-3; D gene unclear. The CDR3 extends over 11 amino acids. The V end was cut by 2 bases, the J end by 6 bases, with 3 bases between. Germline CDR1 ENHRY, CDR2 SYGVKD. The chain's CDR3 is CAISERDTQYF. CDR3 nucleotides: TGTGCCATCAGTGAGAGGGATACGCAGTATTTT.

This clone was seen only once. The chain joins TRBV6-5 to TRBJ2-1, with unresolved D. V was pared by 7 bases and J by 0 bases, with 10 bases between. The germline V gene encodes CDR1 MNHEY and CDR2 SVGAGI. The length of the CDR3 is 14 residues. DNA of the CDR3: TGTGCCAGCAATGCAGCGACCTCCTACAATGAGCAGTTCTTC. It is translated as CASNAATSYNEQFF.

This clone appeared a few times. The chain uses TRBV2 and TRBJ2-3; D gene uncertain. Germline V lookup: CDR1 SNHLY, CDR2 FYNNEI. Trimming stripped 7 bases from V and 5 bases from J, with 7 bases between. This CDR3 has 11 residues. CDR3 nucleotides: TGTGCCAGCACCAGGATAGATACGCAGTATTTT. Encoded protein: CASTRIDTQYF.

The chain carries TRBV7-2 and TRBJ2-7; 10 nucleotides line up with TRBD2. Per germline, CDR1 SGHTA and CDR2 FQGNSA. Trimming removed 2 bases from V and 1 base from J; junction bases left unmatched: 5. The CDR3 consists of 16 residues. This CDR3 is CASSLLTSGWSYEQYF. The CDR3 nucleotides are TGTGCCAGCAGCTTACTGACTAGCGGGTGGTCCTACGAGCAGTACTTC.

This chain links TRBV10-3 with TRBJ2-3; 8 bases match TRBD1. The V gene's germline CDR1 is ENHRY and CDR2 SYGVKD. The CDR3 covers 19 residues. J gave up 4 bases and V 0 bases, and 15 bases lay outside the gene matches. CDR3 bases: TGTGCCATCAGTGAGTCGAGGGCCACGGCGGGACAGGTAGCAGATACGCAGTATTTT. This sequence encodes CAISESRATAGQVADTQYF.

This rearrangement joins TRBV30 to TRBJ1-1; 11 nucleotides agree with TRBD1. The CDR3 has 18 amino acids. The J segment lost 2 bases and the V segment lost 0 bases, leaving 11 bases of the junction unmatched. The germline CDR1 and CDR2 sequences are GTSNPN and SVGIG (reference sequence). CDR3 residues: CAWSVGLRTGGRNTEAFF. CDR3 in DNA: TGTGCCTGGAGTGTAGGGCTTAGGACAGGGGGCCGTAACACTGAAGCTTTCTTT.

The chain joins TRBV4-2 to TRBJ2-2; D could derive from TRBD1 or TRBD2 (6 bases each). The CDR3 totals 17 residues. CDR1 LGHNA and CDR2 YNFKEQ come from the germline V gene. With 0 bases removed from V and 2 bases from J, the gap between germline ends came to 13 bases. This CDR3 reads CASSQDTDGGNTGELFF. CDR3 DNA: TGTGCCAGCAGCCAAGACACCGACGGGGGCAACACCGGGGAGCTGTTTTTT.

V gene TRBV12-5 combines with J gene TRBJ2-2; weak D call: TRBD2 (5 bases). CDR1 and CDR2 (germline): LGHNT, FRNRAP. The CDR3 loop spans 16 amino acids. Trimming stripped 2 bases from V and 0 bases from J, with 10 bases between. The CDR3 sequence: CASGLLRTANTGELFF. In DNA form, the CDR3 reads TGTGCTAGTGGTTTGCTAAGGACTGCGAACACCGGGGAGCTGTTTTTT.

V gene TRBV30 combines with J gene TRBJ2-3; D is perhaps TRBD1 (5 bases). Germline V CDR1 and CDR2: GTSNPN, SVGIG (reference sequence). The CDR3 sequence is 15 residues long. Trimming removed 1 base at V and 3 bases at J, with 14 bases between. The CDR3 region has the DNA TGTGCCTGGAGTGAGGGGAATATTAGAACAGATACGCAGTATTTT. This gives the protein CAWSEGNIRTDTQYF. Looking up the rest from reference TRBV30 and TRBJ2-3 gives the full variable domain: SQTIHQWPATLVQPVGSPLSLECTVEGTSNPNLYWYRQAAGRGLQLLFYSVGIGQISSEVPQNLSASRPQDRQFILSSKKLLLSDSGFYLCAWSEGNIRTDTQYFGPGTRLTVL.

The chain combines TRBV15 with TRBJ1-5; D is unresolved. The V and J ends lost 1 base and 4 bases respectively, with 8 bases between them. The CDR3 spans 14 residues. In germline, CDR1 is LNHNV, CDR2 YYDKDF (reference sequence). CDR3 coding DNA: TGTGCCACCAGCAGAGTTTACGGAAATCAGCCCCAGCATTTT. Translated: CATSRVYGNQPQHF.

The J gene is TRBJ1-5, the V gene TRBV7-2; no clear D gene. The CDR3 has 14 residues. The V end lost 1 base, the J end lost 9 bases, and 13 bases lay between the germline ends. Looked up from germline, CDR1 is SGHTA and CDR2 is FQGNSA. The CDR3 loop reads CASSLESTSSPQHF. CDR3 nucleotide sequence: TGTGCCAGCAGCTTAGAGAGCACCTCCTCGCCCCAGCATTTT.

V is TRBV28 and J is TRBJ2-1, with 9 bases that match TRBD2. CDR1 and CDR2 from the germline V gene are MDHEN and SYDVKM. Losses at the gene ends were 7 bases for V and 5 bases for J; bases not matched to a gene: 6. The CDR3 contains 14 residues. The CDR3 sequence is CASNTAGGNNEQFF. In nucleotides, the CDR3 is TGTGCCAGCAATACGGCGGGGGGGAACAATGAGCAGTTCTTC.

The V call is TRBV4-2, the J call TRBJ2-2; D unresolved. The CDR3 length is 15 residues. In germline, CDR1 is LGHNA, CDR2 YNFKEQ. Trimming stripped 0 bases from V and 3 bases from J, with 8 bases between. CDR3 sequence: CASSQESRDTGELFF. CDR3 bases: TGTGCCAGCAGCCAAGAGAGTAGGGACACCGGGGAGCTGTTTTTT.

The chain uses TRBV6-4 and TRBJ2-1; TRBD2 might be the D (6 bases). Germline V gene data show CDR1 as MRHNA and CDR2 as SNTAGT. V lost 2 bases and J 0 bases, leaving 11 bases between the germline ends. This CDR3 comprises 16 residues. CDR3 residues: CASSDSGGFSYNEQFF. The CDR3 DNA follows: TGTGCCAGCAGTGACAGTGGGGGGTTCTCCTACAATGAGCAGTTCTTC.

This clone was detected once. The chain links TRBV7-9 to TRBJ2-7, with TRBD2 identical over 9 bases. V dropped 2 bases and J dropped 11; count of bases not matched to a gene: 4. The length of the CDR3 is 12 residues. Germline V gives CDR1 SEHNR, CDR2 FQNEAQ (reference sequence). CDR3 DNA: TGTGCCAGCAGCTTATCGGAGCGGGAGGAGTACTTC. Its translation is CASSLSEREEYF.